Here is one T cell receptor (beta chain) with its context. What it binds is unknown. These data belong to a study of T cell repertoires in cytomegalovirus infection. Points from the study as a whole: CMV-specific HLA-C-restricted TCR beta clonotypes dominated the ex vivo response.

TCRdb itself ran the reads through MiXCR, one entry per CDR3 protein. The data contain roughly 500,000 distinct CDR3 sequences, about 10% of them singletons. Sequencing was performed on PBMCs. The sequence was obtained from a human donor in good health (CMV status not recorded). Some clones in this sample may be carry-over from other donors' samples.

The CDR3 nucleotides read TGCGCCAGCAGCTCACGGACAGGGTATAACTATGGCTACACCTTC. Translation gives CASSSRTGYNYGYTF. The chain recombines TRBV5-1 with TRBJ1-2; the match to TRBD1 covers 8 bases. V shed 3 bases, J shed 1 base, and the junction held 5 bases outside the gene matches. The germline V gene has CDR1 SGHRS and CDR2 YFSETQ. The CDR3 is 15 amino acids.